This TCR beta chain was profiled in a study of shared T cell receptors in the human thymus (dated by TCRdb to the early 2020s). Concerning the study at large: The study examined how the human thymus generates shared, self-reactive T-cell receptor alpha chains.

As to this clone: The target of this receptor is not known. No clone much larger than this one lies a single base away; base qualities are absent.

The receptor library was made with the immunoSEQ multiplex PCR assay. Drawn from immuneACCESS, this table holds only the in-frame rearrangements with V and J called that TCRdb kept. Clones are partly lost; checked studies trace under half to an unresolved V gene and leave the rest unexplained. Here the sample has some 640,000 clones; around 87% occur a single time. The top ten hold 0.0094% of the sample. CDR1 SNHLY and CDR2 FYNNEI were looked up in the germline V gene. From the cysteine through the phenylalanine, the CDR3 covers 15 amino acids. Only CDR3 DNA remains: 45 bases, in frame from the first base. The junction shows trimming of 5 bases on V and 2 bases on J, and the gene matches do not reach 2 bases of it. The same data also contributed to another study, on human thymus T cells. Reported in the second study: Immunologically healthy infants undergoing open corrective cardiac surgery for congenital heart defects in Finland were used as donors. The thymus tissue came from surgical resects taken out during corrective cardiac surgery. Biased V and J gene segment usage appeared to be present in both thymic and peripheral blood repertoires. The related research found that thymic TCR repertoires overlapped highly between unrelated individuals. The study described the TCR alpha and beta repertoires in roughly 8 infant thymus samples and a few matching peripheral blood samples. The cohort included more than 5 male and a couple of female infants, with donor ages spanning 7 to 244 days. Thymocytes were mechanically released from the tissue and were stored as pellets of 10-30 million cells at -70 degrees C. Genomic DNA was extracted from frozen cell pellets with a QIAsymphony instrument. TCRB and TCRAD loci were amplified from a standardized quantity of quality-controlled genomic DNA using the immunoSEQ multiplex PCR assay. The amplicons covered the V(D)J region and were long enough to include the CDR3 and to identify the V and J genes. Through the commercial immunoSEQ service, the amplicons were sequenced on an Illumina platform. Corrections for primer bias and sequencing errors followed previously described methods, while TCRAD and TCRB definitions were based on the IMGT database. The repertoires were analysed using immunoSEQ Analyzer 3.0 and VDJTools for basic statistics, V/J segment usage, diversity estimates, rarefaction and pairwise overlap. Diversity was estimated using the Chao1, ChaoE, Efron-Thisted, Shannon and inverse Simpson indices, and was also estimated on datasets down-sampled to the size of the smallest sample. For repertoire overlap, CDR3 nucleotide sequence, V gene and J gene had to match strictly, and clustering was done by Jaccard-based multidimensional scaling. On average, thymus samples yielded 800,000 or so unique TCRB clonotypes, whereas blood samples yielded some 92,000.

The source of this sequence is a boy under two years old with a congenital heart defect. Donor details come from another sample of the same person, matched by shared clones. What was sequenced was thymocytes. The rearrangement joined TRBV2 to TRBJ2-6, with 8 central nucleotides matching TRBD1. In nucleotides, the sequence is TGTGCCAGCAGTCGGACAGGGACTGGGGCCAACGTCCTGACTTTC. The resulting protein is CASSRTGTGANVLTF.